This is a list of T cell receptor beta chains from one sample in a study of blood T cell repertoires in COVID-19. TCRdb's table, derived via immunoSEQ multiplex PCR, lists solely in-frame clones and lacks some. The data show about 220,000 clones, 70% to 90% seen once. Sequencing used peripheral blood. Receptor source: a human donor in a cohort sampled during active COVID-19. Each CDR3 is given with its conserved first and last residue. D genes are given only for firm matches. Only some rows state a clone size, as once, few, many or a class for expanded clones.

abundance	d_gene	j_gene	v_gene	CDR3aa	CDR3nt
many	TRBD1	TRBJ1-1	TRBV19	CASSSRQGRNTEAFF	TGTGCCAGTAGTTCCCGACAGGGGCGGAACACTGAAGCTTTCTTT
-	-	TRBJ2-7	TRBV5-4	CASSLDEGKQYF	TGTGCCAGCAGCTTGGATGAGGGAAAGCAGTACTTC
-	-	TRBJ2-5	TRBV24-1	CATSDLNREETQYF	TGTGCCACCAGTGATTTGAACAGGGAAGAGACCCAGTACTTC
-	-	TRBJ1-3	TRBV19	CASTGTSGNTIYF	TGTGCCAGTACCGGGACATCTGGAAACACCATATATTTT
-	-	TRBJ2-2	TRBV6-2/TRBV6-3	CASSRFGEPNTGELFF	TGTGCCAGCAGTCGCTTCGGGGAGCCGAACACCGGGGAGCTGTTTTTT
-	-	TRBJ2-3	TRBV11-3	CASSPVGGWADTQYF	TGTGCCAGCAGCCCAGTGGGGGGTTGGGCAGATACGCAGTATTTT
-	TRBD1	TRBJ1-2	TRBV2	CASSSFLDRGNGYTF	TGTGCCAGCAGTTCTTTCCTTGACAGGGGGAATGGCTACACCTTC
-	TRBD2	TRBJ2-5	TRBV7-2	CASSTGLVGLETQYF	TGTGCCAGCAGTACCGGACTAGTAGGGCTTGAGACCCAGTACTTC
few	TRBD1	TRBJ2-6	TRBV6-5	CASTTGNSGANVLTF	TGTGCCAGCACGACAGGGAACTCTGGGGCCAACGTCCTGACTTTC
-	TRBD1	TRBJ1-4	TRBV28	CASSWDRDYSEKLFF	TGTGCCAGCAGCTGGGACAGGGATTATAGTGAAAAACTGTTTTTT
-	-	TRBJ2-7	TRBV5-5	CASSSMGGQYEQYF	TGTGCCAGCAGCTCGATGGGGGGGCAATACGAGCAGTACTTC
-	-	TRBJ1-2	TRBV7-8	CASSRHTNYGYTF	TGTGCCAGCAGCCGGCACACGAACTATGGCTACACCTTC
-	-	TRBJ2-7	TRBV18	CASSPQSAANEQYF	TGTGCCAGCTCACCCCAATCGGCAGCGAACGAGCAGTACTTC
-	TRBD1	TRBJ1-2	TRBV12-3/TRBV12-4	CASSITGDYGYTF	TGTGCCAGCAGCATTACAGGGGACTATGGCTACACCTTC
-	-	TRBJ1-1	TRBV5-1	CASSLLGEGNTEAFF	TGCGCCAGCAGCTTGTTAGGTGAGGGAAACACTGAAGCTTTCTTT
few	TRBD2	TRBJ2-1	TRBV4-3	CASSQRSGGASYNEQFF	TGCGCCAGCAGCCAGCGTAGCGGGGGGGCATCCTACAATGAGCAGTTCTTC
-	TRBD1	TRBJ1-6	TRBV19	CASSPRTGGQGSPLHF	TGTGCCAGTAGTCCCAGGACAGGGGGCCAGGGGTCACCCCTCCACTTT
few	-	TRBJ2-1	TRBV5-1	CASRDTLRDEQFF	TGCGCCAGCCGGGACACCCTCAGGGATGAGCAGTTCTTC
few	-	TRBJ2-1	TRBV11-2	CASSLDSAYNEQFF	TGTGCCAGCAGCTTAGACTCGGCCTACAATGAGCAGTTCTTC
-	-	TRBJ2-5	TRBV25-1	CASSDLQGMEVIGETQYF	TGTGCCAGCAGTGACTTACAGGGTATGGAAGTAATAGGAGAGACCCAGTACTTC
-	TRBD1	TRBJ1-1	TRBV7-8	CASSIMDRGTNTEAFF	TGTGCCAGCAGCATTATGGACAGGGGCACAAACACTGAAGCTTTCTTT
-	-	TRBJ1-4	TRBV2	CASRIGVKEKLFF	TGTGCCAGCAGAATAGGAGTGAAGGAAAAACTGTTTTTT
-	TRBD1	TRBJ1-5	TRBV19	CASSMTGGNQPQHF	TGTGCCAGTAGTATGACAGGGGGTAATCAGCCCCAGCATTTT
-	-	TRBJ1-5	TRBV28	CASRERGGNQPQHF	TGTGCCAGCAGAGAAAGGGGCGGCAATCAGCCCCAGCATTTT
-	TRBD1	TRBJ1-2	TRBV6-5	CASSPHRGNYGYTF	TGTGCCAGCAGCCCCCACAGGGGTAACTATGGCTACACCTTC
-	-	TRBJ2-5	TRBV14	CASSQDGRIQETQYF	TGTGCCAGCAGCCAAGATGGTAGAATCCAAGAGACCCAGTACTTC
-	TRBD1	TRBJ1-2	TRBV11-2	CASSLDTGGTQGYTF	TGTGCCAGCAGCTTGGACACAGGGGGAACGCAAGGCTACACCTTC
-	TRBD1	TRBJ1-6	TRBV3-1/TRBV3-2	CASSPRQGHSPLHF	TGTGCCAGCAGCCCCAGACAGGGACATTCACCCCTCCACTTT
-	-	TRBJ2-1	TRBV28	CASSPGGKVNEQFF	TGTGCCAGCAGTCCCGGCGGGAAAGTGAATGAGCAGTTCTTC
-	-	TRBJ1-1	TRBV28	CASSFPPLNTEAFF	TGTGCCAGCAGTTTCCCCCCGTTGAACACTGAAGCTTTCTTT
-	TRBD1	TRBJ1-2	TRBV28	CASSLGGQPYYGYTF	TGTGCCAGCAGTTTAGGGGGACAGCCTTACTATGGCTACACCTTC
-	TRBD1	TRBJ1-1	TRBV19	CASSILGQGAAEAFF	TGTGCCAGTAGTATTCTAGGACAGGGGGCAGCTGAAGCTTTCTTT
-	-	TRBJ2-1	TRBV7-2	CASSLQGRETGEQFF	TGTGCCAGCAGCTTACAGGGGCGTGAAACTGGAGAGCAGTTCTTC
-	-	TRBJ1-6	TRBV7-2	CASGARMDSPLHF	TGTGCCAGCGGAGCCCGAATGGATTCACCCCTCCACTTT
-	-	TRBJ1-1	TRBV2	CASPYRESTEAFF	TGTGCCAGCCCTTACAGGGAAAGCACTGAAGCTTTCTTT
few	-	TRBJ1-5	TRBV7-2	CASSSRGGNQPQHF	TGTGCCAGCAGCTCTCGGGGTGGCAATCAGCCCCAGCATTTT
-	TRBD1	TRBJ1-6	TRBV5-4	CASSRDRESSYNSPLHF	TGTGCCAGCAGCAGGGACAGGGAGAGCTCCTATAATTCACCCCTCCACTTT
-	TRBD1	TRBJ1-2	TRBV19	CASRRQGANYGYTF	TGTGCCAGTAGAAGACAGGGGGCAAACTATGGCTACACCTTC
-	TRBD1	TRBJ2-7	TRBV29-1	CSVGRGRDEQYF	TGCAGCGTGGGCAGGGGGCGCGACGAGCAGTACTTC